This paragraph reports one T cell receptor beta chain. It has no known antigen specificity. No much larger clone exists at a distance of one base, and base qualities are not known. The method was the immunoSEQ multiplex PCR assay. A mixture of 60 forward primers for TCR Vbeta segments and 13 reverse primers for TCR Jbeta segments was used in the multiplex PCR. The CDR3 region of rearranged TCR beta genes was amplified from genomic DNA by a multiplex PCR assay. On the Illumina HiSeq System, the amplified TCR beta libraries were sequenced as 87-base-pair reads. In the paper's pipeline: In a later analysis, 77 million or so unique TCR beta chains were counted across the 500 to 700 repertoires, and around 11 million of these chains were shared by at least two donors. To remove PCR and sequencing errors, raw reads were error-corrected and collapsed into unique sequences using a nearest-neighbor algorithm that merged closely related sequences. To assign V, D and J gene segments, CDR3 sequences were aligned to IMGT reference sequences. For a sequence to be retained, a match of at least six nucleotides to both a V gene segment and a J gene segment was required. A rearrangement counted as productive if the CDR3 had no stop codons and remained in frame with V and J, and every other rearrangement counted as non-productive. Following IMGT convention, CDR3 was defined as the stretch from the second conserved V-encoded cysteine up to the conserved J-encoded phenylalanine. The earlier analysis of about 640 of the donors excluded any sequence lacking an unambiguous match to a single V gene segment. An earlier analysis of some 500 of the donors classified V segments as functional when productive rearrangements were above 56.7% and as segregating when the standard deviation between donors was above 5%. A statistical classification framework was built for diagnosing cytomegalovirus status from the catalog of TCR beta chain sequences. V and J gene assignment, in a later analysis, came from comparing TCR nucleotide sequences with IMGT/GENE-DB human TR gene sequences. A later analysis assigned CDR3 sequences and most-parsimonious VDJ recombination scenarios with the TCRdist pipeline. In a later analysis, each TCR beta chain was defined by its CDR3 amino acid sequence together with its V-gene family, and reads without a unique V-gene family were excluded. To address suspected cross-contamination and a sequencing artifact, a later analysis removed a few hundred highly shared, low-generation-probability nucleotide sequences. In a later analysis, a clonal expansion index for each public chain was calculated from normalized within-repertoire ranks of inferred template counts. In a later analysis, generation probabilities were computed using a VDJ recombination model fitted to out-of-frame rearrangements, and the results were checked against IGoR. In a later analysis, TCR-TCR, TCR-HLA and TCR-CMV co-occurrence was scored with hypergeometric tests, and a repertoire-size bias correction was applied to TCR pairs. In a later analysis, false discovery rates were estimated by permuting HLA or CMV assignments 20 times. In a later analysis, co-occurring TCRs were grouped using DBSCAN, with TCRdist sequence similarity added in when clustering inside HLA-allele-positive subsets. Repertoires with fewer than 30,000 or more than 120,000 public chains were left out of co-occurrence clustering, as were about 5 repertoires with anomalous nucleotide sharing. This is the immuneACCESS table as TCRdb keeps it, with only in-frame sequences that have V and J called. A part of the clones is gone; compared with another copy, unresolved V genes explain less than half, and the rest is unexplained. V and J calls and clone size are as listed in that table; D and trimming were resolved from the DNA. Here the sample has more than 100,000 clones; 66% occur a single time. About 1.6% of the sample rests with the top ten.

The cysteine opens and the phenylalanine closes a CDR3 of 13 amino acids. Kept here is only the CDR3 DNA, which spans 39 bases and is read in frame from base 1. Trimming costs V 5 bases and J 1 base, and their ends lie 8 bases apart. The germline V gene provides CDR1 SGHTA and CDR2 FQGTGA. In total, fewer than 750 healthy bone marrow donors made up the cohort. All cohort members were sampled while nominally healthy, although unrecorded immune exposures were likely present. The donor was CMV seronegative and belonged to the group of 352 seronegative cohort members. Each donor provided a peripheral blood sample, and peripheral blood mononuclear cells were used for TCR beta sequencing. Genomic DNA extraction from the blood cell samples was performed with the Qiagen DNeasy Blood Extraction Kit. This sample is part of a study of cytomegalovirus exposure and HLA in healthy donors (dated by TCRdb to 2016 to 2017). Study-level background: An earlier analysis of roughly 500 of the donors reported 250 to 350 Gb of sequence data and more than 90 million unique TCR beta sequences from about 179 million T cells. An early release that covered fewer than 800 HLA-typed donors contained approximately 300 gigabases of sequencing data and approximately 85 million unique TCR sequences. Of the approximately 400 genotyped donors, approximately 82% fell in the genetic ancestry cluster associated with self-reported Caucasian donors. The study aimed to test whether signatures of past pathogen exposure could be identified by cataloging public T cell receptors. The study profiled the T cell repertoires of 500 to 800 subjects by immunosequencing and related them to cytomegalovirus serostatus. Along with the roughly 670-subject first cohort, a separate validation cohort of over 90 different subjects was used. High-throughput TCR immunosequencing, statistical association of individual TCRs with disease status, and machine learning were combined to predict cytomegalovirus infection status. To study patterns of TCR occurrence, a later analysis re-analyzed previously published TCR beta repertoires from 600 to 750 donors and added high-resolution HLA genotyping. In the later analysis, no new phenotypic data were used to find candidate immune exposures; instead, reliance was placed on TCR beta sequences and their occurrence across donors. In an earlier analysis of 587 of the donors, high-throughput TCR beta sequencing was used to judge whether each TCR beta V gene segment behaved as functional or pseudogenic. Donor age, sex, ethnicity and CMV serostatus were compiled together with the repertoire data. A later genetic analysis took genome-wide SNP genotypes for about three fifths of the 666 donors and used that subset as a discovery cohort. All discovery cohort repertoires had been generated using a single sequencing platform. Class I and class II HLA loci were covered by the typing at four-digit resolution. The number of donors typed differed by locus, with 629-630 for A, B, C, DRB1 and DQB1, around 500 for DQA1, 600 to 610 for DPA1, and roughly 450 for DPB1. Roughly five DR-DQ haplotypes were handled as single units for association and clustering, since linkage in the cohort was strong. Among about 390 genotyped donors of the cohort, an average of 235,054 unique TCR beta nucleotide sequences were sequenced per donor, roughly 18% of them non-productive.

Study-wide conclusions, independent of this receptor: In a later analysis, most CMV-associated TCR beta chains were found to appear HLA-restricted, with HLA associations seemingly driven largely by CMV exposure. CMV serostatus was the only immune exposure information available for the cohort. Correlated functional status among segregating V segments might be attributable to linkage disequilibrium, but an unknown experimental factor could not be ruled out. Some IMGT-functional V segments, including TRBV6-2 and TRBV6-3, could not be told apart with the 87-base-pair reads, so those segments were excluded. HLA typing was unavailable for some donors at each locus, so association tests used only the typed subset. According to a later analysis, parvovirus B19, influenza, CMV and Epstein-Barr virus appeared linked to several top co-occurrence clusters. A later analysis associated 17,000 or so TCR beta sequences with specific HLA alleles at a false discovery rate of 0.05. A group of highly shared sequence variants was considered likely to be a technical artifact of the sequencing pipeline. A total of 164 TCR beta chains were listed by the study as associated with cytomegalovirus. Compared with equally common non-associated chains, HLA-associated TCR beta chains in a later analysis were more clonally expanded and had lower generation probabilities. The earlier analysis of 587 of the donors excluded 15 to 20 rarely observed V segments, including chromosome 9 orphons, because counts were too low. In both the original and validation cohorts, the classifier was reported to diagnose cytomegalovirus status with high specificity and sensitivity. Sequencing depth was assumed to be roughly uniform across donors in the presence/absence analyses, though that assumption may not hold. In an earlier analysis of 587 of the donors, most TCR beta V segments appeared in productive rearrangements about 87% or about 30% of the time, broadly matching IMGT annotations. In a later analysis, the rate of TCR association differed among HLA loci, with DRB1 alleles having the most associated TCRs and HLA-C alleles having the fewest. When HLA alleles, especially DR and DQ, strongly co-occurred, TCR associations were difficult to assign to individual alleles. Only TCR beta chains were sequenced in this cohort, and the absence of alpha or paired-chain data limited detectable features. In a later genetic analysis, fewer N-insertions in productive TCRs were reported among donors in an Asian-associated ancestry cluster than the roughly 700-donor mean. The authors suggested that the approach could potentially be generalized to other disease states and immunological phenotypes. A further reported finding was that TCR beta sequences accurately predicted the HLA-A and HLA-B alleles for most subjects in the first cohort. While some public TCRs were present in many individuals, most TCR sequences turned up only very rarely across donors. Three of the identified cytomegalovirus-associated TCR beta chains were confirmed in vitro to be specific for cytomegalovirus antigens. V-gene and J-gene trimming of TCR beta chains was associated with a missense DCLRE1C variant in a later genetic analysis, and the association was replicated in an independent cohort.

The V gene is TRBV7-3 and the J gene is TRBJ1-1; the D gene is possibly TRBD1, with 5 bases matching. This TCR was recovered from a young man in good health and CMV-seronegative. The material sequenced was PBMCs. Here is the DNA: TGTGCCAGCAGCCTCGACAGGAACACTGAAGCTTTCTTT. Translation gives CASSLDRNTEAFF. With the portions outside the CDR3 filled from the reference TRBV7-3 and TRBJ1-1 genes, the complete variable region becomes GAGVSQTPSNKVTEKGKYVELRCDPISGHTALYWYRQSLGQGPEFLIYFQGTGAADDSGLPNDRFFAVRPEGSVSTLKIQRTERGDSAVYLCASSLDRNTEAFFGQGTRLTVV.